The 29 T cell receptor beta chains below all came from one sample that was sequenced in a study of Graves' ophthalmopathy and Graves' hyperthyroidism. RNA transcripts were the template, and TCR beta CDR3 regions were amplified from them. HTBI-primed RT-PCR formed the first round, and a multiplex PCR formed the second. TCRdb itself ran the multiplex PCR reads through MiXCR, one entry per CDR3 protein. The repertoire holds 600,000 to 700,000 distinct CDR3 sequences, with just over 40% as singletons. Material: peripheral blood. The receptors shown here come from an adult man with Graves' ophthalmopathy.

The table lists this clonotype with many counts. The V gene is TRBV12-3 or TRBV12-4, the J gene TRBJ1-5; D might be TRBD1 (6 bases). CDR3 length: 14 amino acids. V dropped 6 bases and J dropped 5 bases, with 14 bases sitting between them. CDR3 nucleotide sequence: TGTGCCAGCAGCCCGCAACAGGGCGATCAGCCCCAGCATTTT. It specifies CASSPQQGDQPQHF.

The chain is built from TRBV10-3 and TRBJ1-1; a possible D gene is TRBD1 (5 bases). This CDR3 comprises 13 residues. Deletions cut 6 bases from V and 6 bases from J, with 14 bases between. Germline assignment: CDR1 ENHRY and CDR2 SYGVKD. The CDR3 nucleotides are TGTGCCATCAGCAGCCAGGGAACAGCTGAAGCTTTCTTT. It encodes CAISSQGTAEAFF.

This clonotype has a handful of counts. The chain joins TRBV7-2 to TRBJ2-5; 14 bases fit TRBD2. CDR1 SGHTA and CDR2 FQGNSA come from the germline V gene. The V and J ends lost 1 base and 4 bases, in that order; junction bases with no gene match: 5. The CDR3 consists of 17 residues. CDR3 region: CASSLGTSGGPGETQYF. The CDR3 DNA reads as TGTGCCAGCAGCTTAGGGACTAGCGGGGGGCCCGGAGAGACCCAGTACTTC.

The count of this clonotype is one. A much bigger clone sits one base away, suggesting this may be a read error. The chain is built from TRBV9 and TRBJ2-7, with D unresolved. V lost 3 bases, J lost 6 bases, and 13 bases lay in between. The CDR3 is 13 residues long. Germline V gene lookup returns CDR1 SGDLS and CDR2 YYNGEE. The CDR3 DNA reads TGTGCCAGCAGCGCCCCCCTCCCCTCCGAGCAGTACTTC. Translated, it gives CASSAPLPSEQYF.

The chain has TRBV29-1 and TRBJ2-7, with 8 bases lining up with TRBD1. The length of the CDR3 is 16 residues. The ends lost 1 base at V and 3 bases at J; junction bases unmatched: 11. Germline V gives CDR1 SQVTM, CDR2 ANQGSEA. In DNA form, the CDR3 reads TGCAGCGTTGAAGTCAGGGGGCCCGCACGCGGCTACGAGCAGTACTTC. Protein product: CSVEVRGPARGYEQYF.

This clonotype was seen many times. This chain uses TRBV6-5 with TRBJ1-3; 9 bases line up with TRBD1. The V and J ends lost 6 bases and 3 bases, in that order; junction bases with no gene match: 12. The CDR3 is 17 amino acids. Germline CDR1 is MNHEY and CDR2 is SVGAGI. The CDR3 sequence is CASSTLPGQGIGNTIYF. Here the CDR3 DNA reads TGTGCCAGCAGCACACTTCCTGGACAGGGGATTGGAAACACCATATATTTT.

This clonotype came up many times. This rearrangement joins TRBV7-9 to TRBJ1-1, with D hard to call. The germline CDR1 and CDR2 sequences are SEHNR and FQNEAQ (reference sequence). The CDR3 has 13 amino acids. V lost 7 bases to trimming and J lost 1 base, with 10 bases between them. For the CDR3, the DNA is TGTGCCAGCATCAGATTGGGGAACACTGAAGCTTTCTTT. Translating gives CASIRLGNTEAFF.

Ten or more counts support this clonotype. J is TRBJ2-7 and V is TRBV2; D not certain. The V gene lost 3 bases and the J gene lost 1 base, with 7 bases spanning the gap. In germline, CDR1 is SNHLY, CDR2 FYNNEI. CDR3 length: 13 amino acids. Written as DNA, the CDR3 is TGTGCCAGCAGTGATGACGCTTCCTACGAGCAGTACTTC. It yields the protein CASSDDASYEQYF.

On this clonotype: It may be a read error: a sequence one base away is much more abundant. This chain links TRBV7-2 with TRBJ1-4; D ambiguous. This CDR3 region has 14 residues. Germline CDR1 is SGHTA and CDR2 is FQGNSA. The V and J ends lost 6 bases and 4 bases respectively, with 12 bases between them. In DNA, the CDR3 is TGTGCCAGCAGACCCGAGAGCGGTAATGAAAAACTGTTTTTT. As protein: CASRPESGNEKLFF.

The chain employs TRBV27 and TRBJ1-2; a possible D gene is TRBD1 (6 bases). The CDR3 extends over 13 amino acids. Germline V CDR1 and CDR2: MNHEY, SMNVEV (reference sequence). V was trimmed by 4 bases and J by 8 bases, leaving 14 bases between them. This CDR3 reads CASSSAGAFGYTF. For the CDR3, the DNA is TGTGCCAGCAGTTCGGCAGGGGCCTTCGGCTACACCTTC.

The chain employs TRBV7-9 and TRBJ2-2; 12 bases agree with TRBD1. The CDR3 loop spans 18 amino acids. CDR1 SEHNR and CDR2 FQNEAQ come from the germline V gene (reference sequence). J gave up 4 bases and V 3 bases, and 9 bases lay outside the gene matches. DNA for the CDR3: TGTGCCAGCAGCTTGTCCTCCGGGACAGGGGGCTTCACCGGGGAGCTGTTTTTT. Translated, it gives CASSLSSGTGGFTGELFF.

CDR3 in DNA: TGTGCCAGCAGCTTATTCCCGGGACACCTGAACACTGAAGCTTTCTTT. It codes for CASSLFPGHLNTEAFF. The chain links TRBV7-2 to TRBJ1-1, with D maybe TRBD1 (6 bases). Germline values: CDR1 SGHTA, CDR2 FQGNSA. The V end lost 2 bases, the J end lost 0 bases, and 13 bases lay between the germline ends. The CDR3 contains 16 residues.

At least ten counts were recorded for this clonotype. The gene calls are TRBV15 and TRBJ1-2, with 10 nucleotides matching TRBD1. The CDR3 covers 18 residues. With V trimmed by 0 bases and J by 1 base, 8 bases remained unmatched. Germline CDR1 and CDR2: LNHNV and YYDKDF (reference sequence). The CDR3 region has the DNA TGTGCCACCAGCAGAGATCTCGGGACAGGGGAGAGTAACTATGGCTACACCTTC. Translated: CATSRDLGTGESNYGYTF.

This clonotype was counted only a few times. V gene TRBV30 combines with J gene TRBJ1-2, with TRBD1 identical over 7 bases. The germline V gene has CDR1 GTSNPN and CDR2 SVGIG (reference sequence). The CDR3 is made up of 14 amino acids. Trimming removed 1 base from V and 3 bases from J; junction bases left unmatched: 5. The CDR3 reads CAWSGDSHDYGYTF. The CDR3 DNA reads as TGTGCCTGGAGTGGGGACAGTCATGACTATGGCTACACCTTC.

Points on this clonotype: Just one base apart from a much larger clone, this may be a read error. The CDR3 nucleotides are TGTGCCAGTAGGGATCGACAGGGGGCGAACACTGAAGCTTTATTT. The encoded protein is CASRDRQGANTEALF. The chain joins TRBV19 to TRBJ1-1, with TRBD1 matching 10 bases. The CDR3 runs to 15 residues. Per germline, CDR1 LNHDA and CDR2 SQIVND (reference sequence). The full variable domain, completed using reference TRBV19 and TRBJ1-1, is DGGITQSPKYLFRKEGQNVTLSCEQNLNHDAMYWYRQDPGQGLRLIYYSQIVNDFQKGDIAEGYSVSREKKESFPLTVTSAQKNPTAFYLCASRDRQGANTEALFGQGTRLTVV.

This clonotype was detected ten times or more. CDR3 loop: CASSLSRSSIHETQYF. The CDR3 nucleotides are TGTGCCAGCAGCTTATCGCGGTCTAGCATCCACGAGACCCAGTACTTC. This chain connects TRBV7-8 to TRBJ2-5, with D possibly being TRBD2 (5 bases). Germline V gives CDR1 SGHVS, CDR2 FQNEAQ. V lost 2 bases, J lost 5 bases, and 18 bases lay in between. The CDR3 consists of 16 residues.

J is TRBJ2-3 and V is TRBV7-2; TRBD2 aligns across 13 bases. The CDR3 runs to 16 residues. J was trimmed by 6 bases and V by 1 base; bases with no gene match: 4. Germline V lookup: CDR1 SGHTA, CDR2 FQGNSA. The chain's CDR3 is CASSLGTSGSRDTQYF. The CDR3 coding sequence is TGTGCCAGCAGCTTAGGGACTAGCGGGAGTCGGGATACGCAGTATTTT.

The rearrangement joins TRBV19 to TRBJ1-5; weak D call: TRBD1 (5 bases). Trimming took 3 bases from V and 2 from J, leaving 14 bases between them. Germline V CDR1 and CDR2: LNHDA, SQIVND (reference sequence). The CDR3 loop spans 16 amino acids. Here the CDR3 reads CASSIPFGTGNQPQHF. CDR3 coding DNA: TGTGCCAGTAGTATCCCCTTCGGGACCGGCAATCAGCCCCAGCATTTT.

This clonotype came up a few times. The rearrangement links TRBV5-1 to TRBJ2-3; D is perhaps TRBD1 (5 bases). Germline loops: CDR1 SGHRS, CDR2 YFSETQ. The CDR3 runs 14 residues. V was clipped by 0 bases and J by 5 bases, with 10 bases between them. The CDR3 loop reads CASSLESQGDTQYF. The CDR3 DNA follows: TGCGCCAGCAGCTTGGAGTCGCAGGGAGATACGCAGTATTTT. Complete variable domain (other parts from reference TRBV5-1 and TRBJ2-3): KAGVTQTPRYLIKTRGQQVTLSCSPISGHRSVSWYQQTPGQGLQFLFEYFSETQRNKGNFPGRFSGRQFSNSRSEMNVSTLELGDSALYLCASSLESQGDTQYFGPGTRLTVL.

The rearrangement uses TRBV5-8 and TRBJ1-1; no clear D. CDR3 length: 14 amino acids. Trimming removed 1 base at V and 4 bases at J, with 11 bases between. In germline, CDR1 is SGHTS, CDR2 YDEGEE. The CDR3 sequence is CASSLSVDGTEAFF. For the CDR3, the DNA is TGTGCCAGCAGCTTGAGCGTGGATGGCACTGAAGCTTTCTTT.

This clonotype has ten or more counts. The chain has TRBV5-8 and TRBJ1-4; D unresolved. This CDR3 has 16 amino acids. Germline CDR1 SGHTS, CDR2 YDEGEE. V was cut by 3 bases and J by 4 bases, with 16 bases left in between. In DNA, the CDR3 is TGTGCCAGCAGCTCGGCGGAAGCGGGTAATAATGAAAAACTGTTTTTT. This gives the protein CASSSAEAGNNEKLFF.

The sample holds a few counts of this clonotype. The genes are TRBV6-5 and TRBJ2-7; 7 bases match TRBD1. Germline trimming cut 2 bases from V and 0 bases from J; bases unmatched to any gene: 4. This CDR3 is 15 amino acids long. Germline lookup yields CDR1 MNHEY and CDR2 SVGAGI. CDR3 DNA sequence: TGTGCCAGCAGTTACGCTCGGGACAGCTCCTACGAGCAGTACTTC. Its protein is CASSYARDSSYEQYF.

This clonotype appeared once. This chain links TRBV7-2 with TRBJ2-7; TRBD1 matches at 9 bases. Germline assignment: CDR1 SGHTA and CDR2 FQGNSA. Germline trimming cut 1 base from V and 6 bases from J; bases unmatched to any gene: 7. This CDR3 is 15 amino acids long. CDR3: CASSLVGQGSSEQYF. The CDR3 bases are TGTGCCAGCAGCTTAGTGGGACAGGGTTCCAGCGAGCAGTACTTC.

The rearrangement links TRBV10-3 to TRBJ1-2, with 9 bases aligning to TRBD1. Germline CDR1 ENHRY, CDR2 SYGVKD. This CDR3 is built from 13 residues. With V trimmed by 7 bases and J by 4 bases, 4 bases remained unmatched. CDR3 protein: CAINTGGLYGYTF. CDR3 nucleotides: TGTGCCATCAATACAGGGGGCCTCTATGGCTACACCTTC.

The V call is TRBV6-1, the J call TRBJ1-6; D gene ambiguous. V dropped 3 bases and J dropped 3 bases, with 12 bases sitting between them. There are 16 residues in the CDR3. From germline, CDR1 is MNHNS and CDR2 SASEGT. CDR3 in amino acids: CASSEVPMVYNSPLHF. The CDR3 DNA is TGTGCCAGCAGTGAGGTGCCTATGGTCTATAATTCACCCCTCCACTTT.

This clonotype has just a few counts. This sequence joins TRBV10-3 and TRBJ1-1; possibly TRBD1 for D (5 bases). The V gene lost 1 base and the J gene lost 4 bases, with 10 bases spanning the gap. The CDR3 loop spans 14 amino acids. The germline V gene encodes CDR1 ENHRY and CDR2 SYGVKD. The CDR3 loop is CAISEWGGSTEAFF. CDR3 nucleotide sequence: TGTGCCATCAGTGAGTGGGGCGGGAGCACTGAAGCTTTCTTT.

This clonotype was counted ten times or more. CDR3 sequence reads: CASAQYQETQYF. CDR3 nucleotide sequence: TGTGCCAGCGCCCAGTACCAAGAGACCCAGTACTTC. The V gene is TRBV2, the J gene TRBJ2-5, with D uncertain. The length of the CDR3 is 12 residues. Trimming took 8 bases from V and 0 from J, leaving 7 bases between them. Germline values: CDR1 SNHLY, CDR2 FYNNEI.

Many counts were recorded for this clonotype. The rearrangement links TRBV5-6 to TRBJ2-7; 10 nucleotides line up with TRBD1. The ends lost 0 bases at V and 1 base at J; junction bases unmatched: 1. The V gene's germline CDR1 is SGHDT and CDR2 YYEEEE. The CDR3 consists of 15 residues. The CDR3 region has the DNA TGTGCCAGCAGCTTGGGGGACAGGGGATCCTACGAGCAGTACTTC. Translation gives CASSLGDRGSYEQYF.

This clonotype has a count of ten or more. V and J are TRBV4-3 and TRBJ1-1; no firm D call. Germline loops: CDR1 LGHNA, CDR2 YSLEER. The V and J ends lost 4 bases and 5 bases respectively, with 11 bases between them. The CDR3 sequence is 13 residues long. CDR3 coding DNA: TGCGCCAGCAGCCCTCGCTTGGGAACTGAAGCTTTCTTT. It codes for CASSPRLGTEAFF.